This TCR beta chain was identified in a study of shared T cell receptors in the human thymus. TCRdb's table, derived via immunoSEQ multiplex PCR, lists solely in-frame clones and lacks some. The table lists around 67,000 clones, 90% to 95% of them singletons. Trimming at V came to 6 bases and at J to 5 bases, leaving 3 bases not matched to a gene. CDR3 length: 14 amino acids. Germline CDR1 SGHTA, CDR2 FQGNSA. The chain recombines TRBV7-2 with TRBJ2-2, with 10 bases matching TRBD2. The TCR sequence derives from a human donor. Sequencing used thymocytes. Written as DNA, the CDR3 is TGTGCCAGCAGACGTAGCGGGGGGACCGGGGAGCTGTTTTTT. Protein sequence: CASRRSGGTGELFF.